This entry lists 21 T cell receptor beta chains sequenced from one sample in a study of blood T cell repertoires in COVID-19. Profiling relied on immunoSEQ multiplex PCR, and the TCRdb table lists in-frame clones only, not all of them. Among roughly 74,000 clones listed, roughly 86% were seen once. Sequenced input: peripheral blood. These receptor sequences come from a man between 65 and 80 years old with acute or convalescent COVID-19.

The chain is built from TRBV28 and TRBJ2-1; weak D call: TRBD1 (6 bases). The germline V and J ends were trimmed by 5 bases and 0 bases, with 17 bases remaining between them. Germline CDR1 is MDHEN and CDR2 is SYDVKM. The CDR3 has 17 residues. The CDR3 protein is CASSLRQALNSYNEQFF. The CDR3, as DNA: TGTGCCAGCAGTCTCCGACAGGCCTTGAACTCCTACAATGAGCAGTTCTTC.

The gene calls are TRBV5-1 and TRBJ2-1; D call uncertain. The V end lost 1 base, the J end lost 5 bases, and 4 bases lay between the germline ends. Germline lookup yields CDR1 SGHRS and CDR2 YFSETQ. The CDR3 runs 12 residues. This chain's CDR3 is CASSLSDNEQFF. The CDR3 DNA reads as TGCGCCAGCAGCTTGTCAGACAATGAGCAGTTCTTC.

The chain links TRBV7-9 to TRBJ1-1; D possibly corresponds to TRBD1 (5 bases). V was shortened by 4 bases and J by 8 bases, with 17 bases between the two germline ends. The CDR3 runs 14 residues. Germline CDR1 is SEHNR and CDR2 is FQNEAQ (reference sequence). The CDR3 region is CASSWVQVSLEAFF. The CDR3, as DNA: TGTGCCAGCAGCTGGGTACAGGTCTCTCTGGAAGCTTTCTTT.

The rearrangement uses TRBV7-3 and TRBJ2-2; 7 nucleotides match TRBD2. The CDR3 extends over 13 amino acids. Germline CDR1 SGHTA, CDR2 FQGTGA. V gave up 3 bases and J gave up 9 bases; unmatched junction bases: 4. The CDR3 here is CASSLRGRRELFF. The CDR3 nucleotides read TGTGCCAGCAGCTTGCGGGGGAGGCGGGAGCTGTTTTTT. The full variable domain, rest sourced from reference TRBV7-3 and TRBJ2-2, is GAGVSQTPSNKVTEKGKYVELRCDPISGHTALYWYRQSLGQGPEFLIYFQGTGAADDSGLPNDRFFAVRPEGSVSTLKIQRTERGDSAVYLCASSLRGRRELFFGEGSRLTVL.

This chain links TRBV9 with TRBJ1-3, with TRBD1 as a possible D gene (6 bases). Germline V gives CDR1 SGDLS, CDR2 YYNGEE. The CDR3 has 16 residues. Trimming took 3 bases from V and 0 from J, leaving 13 bases between them. CDR3 nucleotides: TGTGCCAGCAGCGCGGACAGCCTTAGCTCTGGAAACACCATATATTTT. This encodes CASSADSLSSGNTIYF.

This clone was counted a single time. DNA of the CDR3: TGTGCCAGCAGCTTAGCTGGAGGGTCCTACGAGCAGTACTTC. The encoded protein is CASSLAGGSYEQYF. The chain combines TRBV11-2 with TRBJ2-7; D perhaps matches TRBD2 (6 bases). The germline gives CDR1 SGHAT, CDR2 FQNNGV. This CDR3 contains 14 residues. The V and J ends lost 1 base and 1 base respectively, with 8 bases between them.

This chain's CDR3 is CASSRTGPGQGAYEQYF. The CDR3 nucleotides are TGTGCCAGCTCACGAACCGGTCCGGGACAGGGGGCGTACGAGCAGTACTTC. This chain uses TRBV18 with TRBJ2-7; 12 nucleotides match TRBD1. V lost 4 bases and J lost 4; bases outside the gene matches: 11. The CDR3 consists of 17 residues. The V gene's germline CDR1 is KGHSH and CDR2 LQKENI.

The rearrangement links TRBV19 to TRBJ1-2, with 9 positions matching TRBD1. This CDR3 has 16 residues. Germline V lookup: CDR1 LNHDA, CDR2 SQIVND (reference sequence). V gave up 6 bases and J gave up 8 bases; unmatched junction bases: 16. The chain's CDR3 is CASSPGQGPSYLGYTF. The CDR3 DNA sequence: TGTGCCAGTAGCCCGGGACAGGGCCCTAGCTATTTGGGCTACACCTTC.

The rearrangement joins TRBV7-8 to TRBJ1-1; 8 bases are a match to TRBD1. CDR1 and CDR2 (germline): SGHVS, FQNEAQ. This CDR3 comprises 15 residues. Trimming took 0 bases from V and 6 from J; bases not matched to a gene: 6. CDR3 DNA: TGTGCCAGCAGCTTAGCCAGGGGGCGAAATCCTGAAGCTTTCTTT. Protein sequence: CASSLARGRNPEAFF.

The V call is TRBV7-8, the J call TRBJ1-5, with 7 nucleotides matching TRBD1. The CDR3 is 13 amino acids. V shed 8 bases, J shed 4 bases, and the junction held 5 bases outside the gene matches. Germline V CDR1 and CDR2: SGHVS, FQNEAQ. CDR3 sequence: CASCKQGNQPQHF. The CDR3 nucleotides read TGTGCCAGCTGTAAACAGGGGAATCAGCCCCAGCATTTT.

This clone was seen a single time. CDR3 amino acids: CASSPGGQVGSYEQYF. In DNA form, the CDR3 reads TGCGCCAGCAGCCCTGGGGGCCAGGTCGGCTCCTACGAGCAGTACTTC. This sequence joins TRBV5-1 and TRBJ2-7, with D perhaps TRBD1 (6 bases). Germline loops: CDR1 SGHRS, CDR2 YFSETQ. V was shortened by 4 bases and J by 0 bases, with 17 bases between the two germline ends. This CDR3 is 16 amino acids long.

The V and J genes are TRBV3-1 (or the pseudogene TRBV3-2) and TRBJ1-2, with TRBD1 identical over 9 bases. J lost 3 bases, V lost 4 bases, and 12 bases had no gene match. Germline-derived CDR1 and CDR2 are LGHDT and YNNKEL (reference sequence). CDR3 length: 17 amino acids. Here the CDR3 reads CASSPRVDRGSDYGYTF. The CDR3 DNA reads as TGTGCCAGCAGCCCCAGGGTGGACAGGGGATCAGACTATGGCTACACCTTC.

V usage is TRBV7-6 and J usage is TRBJ2-1; 10 positions match TRBD2. V was pared by 5 bases and J by 5 bases, with 12 bases of the junction left unmatched. The CDR3 is 17 residues long. Germline V gives CDR1 SGHVS, CDR2 FNYEAQ. CDR3 DNA: TGTGCCAGCAGCCCTAGGGTGGGTAGCGGGGGGAACAATGAGCAGTTCTTC. It translates to CASSPRVGSGGNNEQFF.

The chain carries TRBV20-1 and TRBJ2-5, with TRBD2 identical over 13 bases. The CDR3 runs 15 residues. Germline CDR1 and CDR2: DFQATT and SNEGSKA (reference sequence). Trimming cost V 5 bases and J 4 bases; bases outside gene matches: 7. The CDR3 reads CSAGGGLAGTETQYF. The CDR3 region has the DNA TGCAGTGCTGGTGGGGGACTAGCGGGGACAGAGACCCAGTACTTC.

The genes are TRBV20-1 and TRBJ1-4, with a possible D match to TRBD1 (5 bases). CDR1 and CDR2 (germline): DFQATT, SNEGSKA (reference sequence). V was trimmed by 3 bases and J by 5 bases, leaving 7 bases between them. There are 12 residues in the CDR3. The CDR3 coding sequence is TGCAGTGCTAGTAACAGGAATGAAAAACTGTTTTTT. Translated, it gives CSASNRNEKLFF.

The V gene is TRBV6-5, the J gene TRBJ2-1, with a tentative D call TRBD2 (7 bases). The CDR3 consists of 14 residues. Trimming removed 9 bases at V and 2 bases at J, with 14 bases between. CDR1 MNHEY and CDR2 SVGAGI come from the germline V gene. The CDR3 nucleotides are TGTGCCAGTCTGTCGGGGGGCACCTACAATGAGCAGTTCTTC. Protein product: CASLSGGTYNEQFF.

This chain uses TRBV29-1 with TRBJ2-5; TRBD1 is a possible D gene (5 bases). V lost 4 bases to trimming and J lost 2 bases, with 8 bases between them. Germline V CDR1 and CDR2: SQVTM, ANQGSEA. This CDR3 spans 12 amino acids. The chain's CDR3 is CSVVGRQETQYF. The DNA of the CDR3 is TGCAGCGTTGTGGGGCGGCAAGAGACCCAGTACTTC.

This rearrangement joins TRBV5-1 to TRBJ1-2; 9 nucleotides line up with TRBD1. V was pared by 4 bases and J by 8 bases, with 6 bases of the junction left unmatched. Germline CDR1 reads SGHRS; CDR2 reads YFSETQ. The length of the CDR3 is 13 residues. CDR3 amino acids: CASSLRTGEGYTF. CDR3 DNA sequence: TGCGCCAGCAGCCTAAGGACAGGGGAAGGCTACACCTTC.

This rearrangement joins TRBV19 to TRBJ1-1; 9 bases are a match to TRBD1. V lost 10 bases and J lost 5; bases outside the gene matches: 5. From germline, CDR1 is LNHDA and CDR2 SQIVND (reference sequence). The length of the CDR3 is 12 residues. Written as DNA, the CDR3 is TGTGCCACCAAGACAGGGGGGACTGAAGCTTTCTTT. Translation gives CATKTGGTEAFF.

V gene TRBV30 combines with J gene TRBJ1-2; 7 bases agree with TRBD1. The length of the CDR3 is 12 residues. Germline V gives CDR1 GTSNPN, CDR2 SVGIG (reference sequence). V was pared by 4 bases and J by 8 bases, with 7 bases of the junction left unmatched. CDR3 loop: CAWTSTGRGYTF. The DNA of the CDR3 is TGTGCCTGGACGTCGACAGGGCGCGGCTACACCTTC.

The V call is TRBV19, the J call TRBJ2-5; D gene unclear. The CDR3 is made up of 13 amino acids. Germline CDR1 and CDR2: LNHDA and SQIVND (reference sequence). Trimming removed 5 bases from V and 9 bases from J, with 16 bases in between. CDR3 sequence (DNA): TGTGCCAGTAGTCTCCGACACCCCGAATCCCAGTACTTC. The encoded protein is CASSLRHPESQYF. The whole variable domain, remainder taken from reference TRBV19 and TRBJ2-5, is DGGITQSPKYLFRKEGQNVTLSCEQNLNHDAMYWYRQDPGQGLRLIYYSQIVNDFQKGDIAEGYSVSREKKESFPLTVTSAQKNPTAFYLCASSLRHPESQYFGPGTRLLVL.